Below, 12 T cell receptor beta chains from the same sample are listed, as sequenced in a study of cytomegalovirus exposure and HLA in healthy donors. Produced via immunoSEQ multiplex PCR; TCRdb's table is partial and in-frame only. The sample includes some 140,000 clones, 86% of them seen just once. Sequenced material: PBMCs. These receptors came from a human donor in good health.

This clone showed up just once. The chain combines TRBV29-1 with TRBJ2-7; TRBD1 agrees at 12 bases. The J segment lost 7 bases and the V segment lost 4 bases, leaving 14 bases of the junction unmatched. Germline V lookup: CDR1 SQVTM, CDR2 ANQGSEA. The CDR3 has 16 amino acids. CDR3 bases: TGCAGCGTTGCCCGGGACAGGGGGCCCCAGAAGTGGGAGCAGTACTTC. Residues: CSVARDRGPQKWEQYF.

V gene TRBV29-1 combines with J gene TRBJ2-5, with 12 nucleotides matching TRBD2. The V and J ends lost 1 base and 5 bases, in that order; junction bases with no gene match: 20. The CDR3 length is 20 residues. Germline V lookup: CDR1 SQVTM, CDR2 ANQGSEA. CDR3 residues: CSVEGLAGGPGTVSMETQYF. The DNA for the CDR3 is TGCAGCGTTGAAGGGCTAGCGGGAGGGCCCGGTACCGTTTCTATGGAGACCCAGTACTTC.

The gene calls are TRBV6-5 and TRBJ1-1; no firm D call. The germline CDR1 and CDR2 sequences are MNHEY and SVGAGI. This CDR3 spans 13 amino acids. V gave up 6 bases and J gave up 5 bases, with 13 bases separating them. CDR3 DNA: TGTGCCAGCAGCCGATCACGGGAAACTGAAGCTTTCTTT. It encodes CASSRSRETEAFF.

J is TRBJ1-2 and V is TRBV6-5, with D possibly matching TRBD1 (6 bases). Trimming removed 6 bases from V and 1 base from J, with 12 bases in between. This CDR3 has 14 amino acids. Germline V gene lookup returns CDR1 MNHEY and CDR2 SVGAGI. In DNA form, the CDR3 reads TGTGCCAGCAGCTCCGGGACATTTAACTATGGCTACACCTTC. Protein product: CASSSGTFNYGYTF.

This clone was detected only a few times. The genes are TRBV11-3 and TRBJ2-7, with D hard to call. Germline V CDR1 and CDR2: SGHNT, YENEEA. V was trimmed by 5 bases and J by 6 bases, leaving 14 bases between them. This CDR3 has 13 amino acids. The CDR3 DNA sequence: TGTGCCAGCAGCCCGGGTCCTTCGGGCGAGCAGTACTTC. Encoded protein: CASSPGPSGEQYF.

This clone was seen only once. The chain recombines TRBV30 with TRBJ2-5, with TRBD2 identical over 8 bases. This CDR3 is built from 13 residues. The germline V gene has CDR1 GTSNPN and CDR2 SVGIG (reference sequence). The trim removed 4 bases at V and 3 bases at J, leaving 4 bases unmatched. The chain's CDR3 is CAWTSGLEETQYF. The CDR3 DNA sequence: TGTGCCTGGACTAGCGGGCTAGAAGAGACCCAGTACTTC.

The rearrangement links TRBV15 to TRBJ2-7, with no clear D. In germline, CDR1 is LNHNV, CDR2 YYDKDF (reference sequence). This CDR3 spans 12 amino acids. The V gene lost 5 bases and the J gene lost 5 bases, with 10 bases spanning the gap. The CDR3 protein is CATSSWHDEQYF. In DNA form, the CDR3 reads TGTGCCACCAGCTCTTGGCATGACGAGCAGTACTTC.

CDR3 in amino acids: CASSVGGAYNEQFF. Here the CDR3 DNA reads TGCGCCAGCTCGGTCGGGGGGGCCTACAATGAGCAGTTCTTC. The chain links TRBV5-1 to TRBJ2-1; 8 bases fit TRBD2. V trimming: 7 bases; J trimming: 2 bases; junction bases outside the gene matches: 5. This CDR3 is built from 14 residues. Germline CDR1 and CDR2: SGHRS and YFSETQ.

In this sample, this clone turned up once. The chain combines TRBV19 with TRBJ2-2; a possible D gene is TRBD2 (6 bases). V dropped 3 bases and J dropped 0 bases, with 11 bases sitting between them. The CDR3 extends over 16 amino acids. The germline V gene has CDR1 LNHDA and CDR2 SQIVND (reference sequence). Written as DNA, the CDR3 is TGTGCCAGTAGTATCACGGGAGTGGCGAACACCGGGGAGCTGTTTTTT. It specifies CASSITGVANTGELFF.

The chain has TRBV9 and TRBJ2-5; possibly TRBD1 for D (7 bases). The V gene's germline CDR1 is SGDLS and CDR2 YYNGEE. Trimming took off 3 bases at V and 2 bases at J, with 14 bases between the two ends. CDR3 length: 15 residues. CDR3 protein: CASSGRDSLQETQYF. The CDR3 DNA is TGTGCCAGCAGCGGGCGGGACAGCCTGCAAGAGACCCAGTACTTC. Combining the CDR3 with reference TRBV9 and TRBJ2-5 gives the whole variable domain DSGVTQTPKHLITATGQRVTLRCSPRSGDLSVYWYQQSLDQGLQFLIQYYNGEERAKGNILERFSAQQFPDLHSELNLSSLELGDSALYFCASSGRDSLQETQYFGPGTRLLVL.

V is TRBV6-5 and J is TRBJ1-2; D is possibly TRBD1 (6 bases). Germline V lookup: CDR1 MNHEY, CDR2 SVGAGI. V dropped 5 bases and J dropped 8 bases, with 15 bases sitting between them. The CDR3 is 13 residues long. CDR3 loop: CASSPQGPRGYTF. CDR3 in DNA: TGTGCCAGCAGTCCTCAGGGGCCCCGAGGCTACACCTTC.

The rearrangement joins TRBV27 to TRBJ2-1; D not resolved. Deletions cut 4 bases from V and 10 bases from J, with 14 bases between. The germline CDR1 and CDR2 sequences are MNHEY and SMNVEV (reference sequence). There are 13 residues in the CDR3. The CDR3 DNA reads TGTGCCAGCAGTTCTGAGGCCGGTGGGGAGCAGTTCTTC. Its protein is CASSSEAGGEQFF.